The 7 T cell receptor beta chains given below trace back to one sample, sequenced in a study of PD-1 blockade in classical Hodgkin lymphoma. This table comes from immunoSEQ multiplex PCR, and its TCRdb copy is limited to in-frame clones, with some not included. The table records tens of thousands of clones, 66% of them present only once. The time point denotes: cycle 4 day 1 (C4D1), after five to seven weeks of nivolumab. All patients experienced relapse after autologous stem cell transplantation, and brentuximab vedotin exposure was variable. Material: peripheral blood mononuclear cells (PBMCs), obtained before the fourth cycle of nivolumab. The receptors derive from a human donor with classical Hodgkin lymphoma.

The chain uses TRBV30 and TRBJ2-7, with D possibly being TRBD1 (6 bases). V was trimmed by 0 bases and J by 3 bases, leaving 9 bases between them. There are 13 residues in the CDR3. Germline CDR1 and CDR2: GTSNPN and SVGIG (reference sequence). CDR3 coding DNA: TGTGCCTGGAGTGTAGAACAGGGCTACGAGCAGTACTTC. Its translation: CAWSVEQGYEQYF.

The chain joins TRBV25-1 to TRBJ1-6, with D tentatively TRBD1 (5 bases). V was clipped by 6 bases and J by 7 bases, with 13 bases between them. This CDR3 has 14 residues. Germline V gene sequence: CDR1 MGHDK, CDR2 SYGVNS. The CDR3 DNA reads as TGTGCCAGCAGGAGACAGCGCGAGAATTCACCCCTCCACTTT. It encodes CASRRQRENSPLHF.

CDR3 nucleotide sequence: TGTGCCAGCAGCGGGATAGCGGGAGCGGGCAATGAGCAGTTCTTC. This encodes CASSGIAGAGNEQFF. The chain links TRBV9 to TRBJ2-1, with TRBD2 identical over 9 bases. CDR3 length: 15 amino acids. The trim removed 3 bases at V and 6 bases at J, leaving 7 bases unmatched. Germline V gene data show CDR1 as SGDLS and CDR2 as YYNGEE.

This chain connects TRBV6-5 to TRBJ1-3; TRBD1 matches 8 bases. The CDR3 runs 15 residues. Germline assignment: CDR1 MNHEY and CDR2 SVGAGI. V dropped 6 bases and J dropped 2; count of bases not matched to a gene: 6. The CDR3 here is CASSRQGRPGNTIYF. In DNA form, the CDR3 reads TGTGCCAGCAGCCGACAGGGGAGGCCTGGAAACACCATATATTTT.

To note about this clone: A much larger clone differs from this one at a single base, so this may be a read error. The V call is TRBV15, the J call TRBJ2-2; the D is unclear. The germline CDR1 and CDR2 sequences are LNHNV and YYDKDF (reference sequence). CDR3 length equals 15 residues. The CDR3, as DNA: TGTGCCACCAACAGAGAACTCGAATCCACCGGGGAGCTGTTTTTT. Its translation: CATNRELESTGELFF.

This clone is categorized as medium-sized. The J gene is TRBJ1-4, the V gene TRBV28; D unclear. Per germline, CDR1 MDHEN and CDR2 SYDVKM. This CDR3 comprises 13 residues. V was trimmed by 4 bases and J by 7 bases, leaving 10 bases between them. CDR3 loop: CASSSGFREKLFF. CDR3 sequence (DNA): TGTGCCAGCAGTTCCGGGTTCCGTGAAAAACTGTTTTTT.

The chain employs TRBV28 and TRBJ2-5; possible D gene TRBD2, 6 bases. V was clipped by 5 bases and J by 5 bases, with 18 bases between them. This CDR3 is built from 15 residues. The V gene's germline CDR1 is MDHEN and CDR2 SYDVKM. The CDR3 DNA reads TGTGCCAGCAGTCTAACCCCGGGACTCCTGGAGACCCAGTACTTC. Amino acid sequence: CASSLTPGLLETQYF.